One sample yielded the 11 T cell receptor beta chains listed below, sequenced in a study of T cell responses to AZD1222 COVID-19 vaccine. Libraries were prepared by immunoSEQ multiplex PCR; TCRdb keeps only in-frame clonotypes and omits some of them. The sample has about 54,000 clones, around 92% seen once. The sample in question was peripheral blood, obtained on day 0 of AZD1222 vaccination. All receptors come from an adult in good health.

V usage is TRBV28 and J usage is TRBJ1-2, with TRBD1 identical over 8 bases. The germline gives CDR1 MDHEN, CDR2 SYDVKM. J gave up 5 bases and V 5 bases, and 10 bases lay outside the gene matches. The CDR3 loop spans 15 amino acids. The DNA of the CDR3 is TGTGCCAGCAGTCACGGGGACAGGACAAGTTATGGCTACACCTTC. Its translation is CASSHGDRTSYGYTF.

The chain couples TRBV7-2 to TRBJ1-1; TRBD1 matches 8 bases. Trimming cost V 4 bases and J 7 bases; bases outside gene matches: 2. CDR1 and CDR2 from the germline V gene are SGHTA and FQGNSA. This CDR3 has 12 amino acids. The CDR3 coding sequence is TGTGCCAGCAGCTCTGACAGGGGTGAAGCTTTCTTT. This sequence encodes CASSSDRGEAFF.

The CDR3 nucleotides are TGTGCCAGTAGTATAACGGGACCGAGCAATCAGCCCCAGCATTTT. As protein: CASSITGPSNQPQHF. The chain carries TRBV19 and TRBJ1-5, with D maybe TRBD1 (5 bases). CDR1 LNHDA and CDR2 SQIVND come from the germline V gene (reference sequence). The CDR3 runs 15 residues. V gave up 2 bases and J gave up 1 base, with 9 bases separating them.

The chain employs TRBV9 and TRBJ2-5, with 8 bases identical to TRBD1. This CDR3 region has 17 residues. Germline CDR1 reads SGDLS; CDR2 reads YYNGEE. Trimming removed 3 bases from V and 2 bases from J; junction bases left unmatched: 12. CDR3: CASSGSRGTGGQETQYF. The CDR3 nucleotides are TGTGCCAGCAGCGGATCGCGGGGAACAGGGGGGCAAGAGACCCAGTACTTC.

This clone was seen only once. The chain couples TRBV6-5 to TRBJ2-5, with 11 bases matching TRBD2. The CDR3 contains 15 residues. Germline assignment: CDR1 MNHEY and CDR2 SVGAGI. With V trimmed by 4 bases and J by 1 base, 2 bases remained unmatched. The CDR3 nucleotides read TGTGCCAGCAGTTTAGCGGGAGGGCTCCAAGAGACCCAGTACTTC. It codes for CASSLAGGLQETQYF.

The chain joins TRBV3-1 (or the pseudogene TRBV3-2) to TRBJ1-1; no reliable D call. Germline V gene data show CDR1 as LGHDT and CDR2 as YNNKEL (reference sequence). The CDR3 is 15 amino acids. Trimming shortened V by 1 base and J by 6 bases, and 15 bases separated the two germline ends. CDR3 loop: CASSQGAGRGSEAFF. The CDR3 DNA is TGTGCCAGCAGCCAAGGGGCAGGACGTGGCTCTGAAGCTTTCTTT.

The chain couples TRBV7-9 to TRBJ1-2; 7 nucleotides line up with TRBD1. V was clipped by 1 base and J by 6 bases; unmatched bases: 11. Germline lookup yields CDR1 SEHNR and CDR2 FQNEAQ (reference sequence). CDR3 length: 16 residues. The CDR3 DNA follows: TGTGCCAGCAGCTTAGGATTGGGCACTGACAGGGATGGCTACACCTTC. Translating it yields CASSLGLGTDRDGYTF. The full variable domain, completed using reference TRBV7-9 and TRBJ1-2, is DTGVSQNPRHKITKRGQNVTFRCDPISEHNRLYWYRQTLGQGPEFLTYFQNEAQLEKSRLLSDRFSAERPKGSFSTLEIQRTEQGDSAMYLCASSLGLGTDRDGYTFGSGTRLTVV.

The V gene is TRBV28, the J gene TRBJ1-5, with D perhaps matching TRBD1 (5 bases). This CDR3 is built from 14 residues. CDR1 and CDR2 (germline): MDHEN, SYDVKM. The V gene lost 1 base and the J gene lost 4 bases, with 8 bases spanning the gap. CDR3 sequence: CASSLLGENQPQHF. CDR3 DNA: TGTGCCAGCAGTTTATTAGGGGAGAATCAGCCCCAGCATTTT.

Worth noting for this clone: A read error may account for a junction end that differs from germline. CDR3 sequence reads: CAIKSSYNGQFF. CDR3 DNA sequence: TGTGCCATCAAAAGCTCCTACAATGGGCAGTTCTTC. The chain couples TRBV10-3 to TRBJ2-1; D call uncertain. Germline V gene data show CDR1 as ENHRY and CDR2 as SYGVKD. The CDR3 spans 12 residues.

Written as DNA, the CDR3 is TGTGCCAGCAGTTCACCGGGACAGTATGGCTACACCTTC. This translates into CASSSPGQYGYTF. The chain links TRBV6-6 to TRBJ1-2; TRBD1 aligns across 7 bases. This CDR3 region has 13 residues. Germline loops: CDR1 MNHNY, CDR2 SVGAGI (reference sequence). With V trimmed by 4 bases and J by 5 bases, 4 bases remained unmatched.

This clone occurred once. V usage is TRBV30 and J usage is TRBJ1-6; TRBD1 matches at 8 bases. Losses at the gene ends were 2 bases for V and 0 bases for J; bases not matched to a gene: 9. The CDR3 has 18 amino acids. Germline V gene sequence: CDR1 GTSNPN, CDR2 SVGIG (reference sequence). The CDR3 DNA follows: TGTGCCTGGAGTCCAGGGGGCGGACTAAGCTCCTATAATTCACCCCTCCACTTT. Translating gives CAWSPGGGLSSYNSPLHF.